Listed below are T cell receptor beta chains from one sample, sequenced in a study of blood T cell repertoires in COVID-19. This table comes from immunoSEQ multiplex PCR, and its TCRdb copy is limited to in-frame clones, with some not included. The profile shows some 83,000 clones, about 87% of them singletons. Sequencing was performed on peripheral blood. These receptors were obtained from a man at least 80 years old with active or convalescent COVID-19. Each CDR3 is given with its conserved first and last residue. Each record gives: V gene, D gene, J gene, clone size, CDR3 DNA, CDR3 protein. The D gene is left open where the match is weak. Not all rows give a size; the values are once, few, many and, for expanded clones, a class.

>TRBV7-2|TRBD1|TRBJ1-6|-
TGTGCCAGCAGCTCGGACAGGGCTGCACCCCTCCACTTT
CASSSDRAAPLHF
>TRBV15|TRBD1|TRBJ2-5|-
TGTGCCACCAGCAGAGAGCTAAACAGGGGGCGACGAAGGTGGGAGACCCAGTACTTC
CATSRELNRGRRRWETQYF
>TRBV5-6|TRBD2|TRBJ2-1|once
TGTGCCAGCAGTATAGGGGCGGGAGTCCACAATGAGCAGTTCTTC
CASSIGAGVHNEQFF
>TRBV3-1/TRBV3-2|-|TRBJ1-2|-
TGTGCCAGCAGCCACACAGATAACTATGGCTACACCTTC
CASSHTDNYGYTF
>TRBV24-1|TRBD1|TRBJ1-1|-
TGTGCCACGCAACAGGGGGGGGTGAACACTGAAGCTTTCTTT
CATQQGGVNTEAFF
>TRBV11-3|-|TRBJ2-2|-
TGTGCCAGCAGCTTAATCACAGGGAACCCCGGGGAGCTGTTTTTT
CASSLITGNPGELFF
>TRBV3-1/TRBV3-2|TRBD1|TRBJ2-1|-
TGTGCCAGCAGCCAAGCTGGGACAGGGCGGGAGCAGTTCTTC
CASSQAGTGREQFF
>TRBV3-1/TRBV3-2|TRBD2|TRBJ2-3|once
TGTGCCAGCAGCCGACCGCGGGGGGGCTCCACAGATACGCAGTATTTT
CASSRPRGGSTDTQYF
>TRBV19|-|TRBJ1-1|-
TGTGCCAGTAGTATTAACCCAGGGACTGAAGCTTTCTTT
CASSINPGTEAFF
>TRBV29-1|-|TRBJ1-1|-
TGCAGCGTTGAAGTTCCCTTGCGGATAAACCCGGGATGGAACACTGAAGCTTTCTTT
CSVEVPLRINPGWNTEAFF
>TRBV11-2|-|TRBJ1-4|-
TGTGCCAGCAGCTACAGTTCAACTAATGAAAAACTGTTTTTT
CASSYSSTNEKLFF
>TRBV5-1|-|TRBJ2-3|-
TGCGCCAGCAAGCAGACAGCTAGCACAGATACGCAGTATTTT
CASKQTASTDTQYF
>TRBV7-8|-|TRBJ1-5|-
TGTGCCAGCAGCTCTCAGGGAAATAGCAATCAGCCCCAGCATTTT
CASSSQGNSNQPQHF
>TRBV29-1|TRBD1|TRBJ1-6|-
TGCAGCGTTCAAAAGTCGGGACAGAATTCACCCCTCCACTTT
CSVQKSGQNSPLHF
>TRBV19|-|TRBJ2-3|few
TGTGCCAGTACCCTAAAGAGGGCTTTCACAGATACGCAGTATTTT
CASTLKRAFTDTQYF
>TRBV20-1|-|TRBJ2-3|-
TGCAGTGCTAGTTTTTCCCGTCGCACAGATACGCAGTATTTT
CSASFSRRTDTQYF
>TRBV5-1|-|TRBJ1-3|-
TGCGCCAGCAGCGACGGGGGGCTTGGAAACACCATATATTTT
CASSDGGLGNTIYF
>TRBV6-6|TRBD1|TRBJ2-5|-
TGTGCCAGCAGACCTGAGGGACAGGGGGCGCGGGAGACCCAGTACTTC
CASRPEGQGARETQYF
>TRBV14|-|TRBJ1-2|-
TGTGCCAGTACGGGGCAGGGGAAATATGGCTACACCTTC
CASTGQGKYGYTF
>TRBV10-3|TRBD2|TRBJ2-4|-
TGTGCCATCAGGACCGGGACTAGCGGGAGTGGCATTCAGTACTTC
CAIRTGTSGSGIQYF
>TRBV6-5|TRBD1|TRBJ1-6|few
TGTGCCAGCAGTTACTTGGGACAGAAGAATTCACCCCTCCACTTT
CASSYLGQKNSPLHF
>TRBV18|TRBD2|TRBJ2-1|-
TGTGCCAGCTCACCAGTTCCAGCGGGAGTGGGGAATGAGCAGTTCTTC
CASSPVPAGVGNEQFF
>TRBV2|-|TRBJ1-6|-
TGTGCCAGCAGGCCGGGGGGCTCCTATAATTCACCCCTCCACTTT
CASRPGGSYNSPLHF
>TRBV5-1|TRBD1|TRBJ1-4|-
TGCGCCAGCAGCTTGGGCGGGACAGGGATGCGTGAAAAACTGTTTTTT
CASSLGGTGMREKLFF
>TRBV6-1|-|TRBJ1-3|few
TGTGCCAGCAGTGAGTGGTTGGAGGCTGGAAACACCATATATTTT
CASSEWLEAGNTIYF
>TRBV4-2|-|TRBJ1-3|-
TGTGTCAGCAGCCAAGATGTAACTAACTCTGGAAACACCATATATTTT
CVSSQDVTNSGNTIYF
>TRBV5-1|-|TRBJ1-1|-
TGCGCCAGCAGCTTGGAGGGGCAGGCGAACACTGAAGCTTTCTTT
CASSLEGQANTEAFF
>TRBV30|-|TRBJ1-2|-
TGTGCCTGGAGTGGGGGGGGAGGCTACACCTTC
CAWSGGGGYTF
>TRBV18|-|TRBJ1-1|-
TGTGCCAGCTCACCAGGCAGGGCGGAAGGGTCTGAAGCTTTCTTT
CASSPGRAEGSEAFF
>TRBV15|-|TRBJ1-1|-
TGTGCCACCAGCAAACAGGGCCCGCGGACTGAAGCTTTCTTT
CATSKQGPRTEAFF
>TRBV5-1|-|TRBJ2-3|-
TGCGCCAGCAGCCCAGAGCCCGGCAGGGTACAGCATACGCAGTATTTT
CASSPEPGRVQHTQYF
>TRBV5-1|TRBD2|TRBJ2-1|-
TGCGCCAGCAGCCCCAACCTTAGCGGGGGGGCCAATGAGCAGTTCTTC
CASSPNLSGGANEQFF
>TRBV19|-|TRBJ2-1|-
TGTGCCAGTAGTATGAGGGTTGGGATCATTGGGGAGCAGTTCTTC
CASSMRVGIIGEQFF
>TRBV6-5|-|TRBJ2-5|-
TGTGCCAGCAGCCAGGGAGAGACCCAGTACTTC
CASSQGETQYF
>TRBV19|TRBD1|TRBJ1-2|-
TGTGCCAGTCATCAAACAGGGGTGGCCTATGGCTACACCTTC
CASHQTGVAYGYTF
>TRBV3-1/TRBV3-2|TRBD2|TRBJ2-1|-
TGTGCCAGCTGTCCTAGCGGGGGGGGTTACAATGAGCAGTTCTTC
CASCPSGGGYNEQFF
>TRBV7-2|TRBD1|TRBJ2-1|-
TGTGCCAGCAGTAGACAGGGGACCTACAATGAGCAGTTCTTC
CASSRQGTYNEQFF
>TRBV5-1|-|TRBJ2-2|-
TGCGCCAGCAGCTCGAGCGGGCGTGCGAACACCGGGGAGCTGTTTTTT
CASSSSGRANTGELFF
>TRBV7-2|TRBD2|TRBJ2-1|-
TGTGCCAGCAGCTTATTGAGCGGGGGAGGGCCCTACAATGAGCAGTTCTTC
CASSLLSGGGPYNEQFF
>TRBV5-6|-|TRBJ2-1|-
TGTGCCAGCAGCTTCGGGAACAGAGACAATGAGCAGTTCTTC
CASSFGNRDNEQFF
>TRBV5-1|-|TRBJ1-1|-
TGCGCCAGCAGCTTTCAGACAGAGAACACTGAAGCTTTCTTT
CASSFQTENTEAFF
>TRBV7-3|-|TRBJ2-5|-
TGTGCCAGCAGCTTAGCGGGACGGGGGGAGACCCAGTACTTC
CASSLAGRGETQYF
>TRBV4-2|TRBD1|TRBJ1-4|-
TGTGCCAGCAGCCACATTCCAGGGGGACAGGGGGCCTTTGAAAAACTGTTTTTT
CASSHIPGGQGAFEKLFF
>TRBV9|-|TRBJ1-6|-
TGTGCCAGCAGCCCAGCAGGCAGGGCTAGTTCACCCCTCCACTTT
CASSPAGRASSPLHF
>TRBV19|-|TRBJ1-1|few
TGTGCCAGTAGTATTAGACGAGAGGCTCCTGAAGCTTTCTTT
CASSIRREAPEAFF
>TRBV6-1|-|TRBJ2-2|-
TGTGCCAGCAGTGAGTACACCTCGACCGGGGAGCTGTTTTTT
CASSEYTSTGELFF
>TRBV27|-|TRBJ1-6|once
TGTGCCAGCAGTTTTTCTTTGACTTCCTATAATTCACCCCTCCACTTT
CASSFSLTSYNSPLHF
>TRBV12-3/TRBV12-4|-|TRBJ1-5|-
TGTGCCAGCAGTGGGACACAGTCACAGCCCCAGCATTTT
CASSGTQSQPQHF
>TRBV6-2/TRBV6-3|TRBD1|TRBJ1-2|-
TGTGCCAGCAGCCGGGGACAGATCTATGGCTACACCTTC
CASSRGQIYGYTF